These 15 T cell receptor beta chains were sequenced from one sample in a study of T cell responses to AZD1222 COVID-19 vaccine. Method: immunoSEQ multiplex PCR; TCRdb's copy keeps in-frame clones and lacks some. The table lists fewer than 110,000 clones, approximately 90% of them singletons. The sequences come from peripheral blood, collected on day 0 of AZD1222 vaccination. These receptors all stem from an adult in good health.

The chain couples TRBV6-5 to TRBJ2-1; D not certain. Germline assignment: CDR1 MNHEY and CDR2 SVGAGI. V shed 1 base and J shed 9 bases, with 4 bases lying between them. The length of the CDR3 is 11 residues. For the CDR3, the DNA is TGTGCCAGCAGTTACTTTGGTGAGCAGTTCTTC. Protein product: CASSYFGEQFF.

This rearrangement joins TRBV6-5 to TRBJ1-5, with D maybe TRBD1 (5 bases). CDR3 length: 14 residues. The germline CDR1 and CDR2 sequences are MNHEY and SVGAGI. The germline V and J ends were trimmed by 7 bases and 5 bases, with 15 bases remaining between them. The CDR3 loop reads CASIPDLGDQPQHF. The CDR3 region has the DNA TGTGCCAGCATCCCGGACCTGGGGGATCAGCCCCAGCATTTT.

The chain has TRBV5-8 and TRBJ1-2, with 8 bases identical to TRBD1. The V segment lost 1 base and the J segment 7 bases; nucleotides outside the gene matches: 3. Germline-derived CDR1 and CDR2 are SGHTS and YDEGEE. The CDR3 is 13 residues long. CDR3 sequence reads: CASSLRQGFGYTF. The CDR3 nucleotides are TGTGCCAGCAGCTTGAGACAGGGGTTTGGCTACACCTTC.

The rearrangement uses TRBV3-1 (or the pseudogene TRBV3-2) and TRBJ1-5; weak D call: TRBD1 (6 bases). Trimming left V 4 bases short and J 4 bases short, with 11 bases between. The CDR3 loop spans 14 amino acids. CDR1 and CDR2 (germline): LGHDT, YNNKEL (reference sequence). The CDR3 DNA follows: TGTGCCAGCAGCCCCAGGACAGTTAATCAGCCCCAGCATTTT. Residues: CASSPRTVNQPQHF.

This chain connects TRBV18 to TRBJ2-3, with D maybe TRBD2 (5 bases). Trimming pared 4 bases from V and 6 bases from J, leaving 26 bases between. Germline V gene data show CDR1 as KGHSH and CDR2 as LQKENI. This CDR3 is 18 amino acids long. For the CDR3, the DNA is TGTGCCAGCTCACGCGAGAGACGTGGGCATAGTTCGGGGGATACGCAGTATTTT. The encoded protein is CASSRERRGHSSGDTQYF.

This rearrangement joins TRBV12-5 to TRBJ1-2, with TRBD1 as a possible D gene (5 bases). V was pared by 2 bases and J by 5 bases, with 18 bases between. CDR1 and CDR2 from the germline V gene are LGHNT and FRNRAP. CDR3 length: 16 amino acids. DNA of the CDR3: TGTGCTAGTGGTTTGAGTCGGGCGATGGGGGGATATGGCTACACCTTC. The encoded protein is CASGLSRAMGGYGYTF.

This chain connects TRBV7-2 to TRBJ2-5; D may correspond to TRBD1 or TRBD2 (5 bases each). The CDR3 is 13 amino acids. Trimming took off 4 bases at V and 2 bases at J, with 8 bases between the two ends. Germline V gene lookup returns CDR1 SGHTA and CDR2 FQGNSA. Written as DNA, the CDR3 is TGTGCCAGCAGCTGGGGGAATCAAGAGACCCAGTACTTC. It is translated as CASSWGNQETQYF. The complete variable domain, with remaining parts taken from reference TRBV7-2 and TRBJ2-5, reads GAGVSQSPSNKVTEKGKDVELRCDPISGHTALYWYRQSLGQGLEFLIYFQGNSAPDKSGLPSDRFSAERTGGSVSTLTIQRTQQEDSAVYLCASSWGNQETQYFGPGTRLLVL.

This chain joins TRBV7-9 and TRBJ2-3; tentative D call: TRBD1 (6 bases). V lost 5 bases to trimming and J lost 0 bases, with 12 bases between them. This CDR3 comprises 15 residues. Germline V lookup: CDR1 SEHNR, CDR2 FQNEAQ (reference sequence). In DNA, the CDR3 is TGTGCCAGCAGCCCAGGGGCGGTGAGCACAGATACGCAGTATTTT. Its translation is CASSPGAVSTDTQYF.

V is TRBV6-6 and J is TRBJ1-1; a weak D match, TRBD1 (6 bases). Germline V gene lookup returns CDR1 MNHNY and CDR2 SVGAGI (reference sequence). V was pared by 4 bases and J by 4 bases, with 13 bases between. CDR3 length: 14 residues. The CDR3 nucleotides read TGTGCCAGCAGTTTGGCTGGGGGCAGCACTGAAGCTTTCTTT. Protein sequence: CASSLAGGSTEAFF.

The chain carries TRBV7-3 and TRBJ2-2, with D perhaps given as TRBD1 or TRBD2 (6 bases each). Germline-derived CDR1 and CDR2 are SGHTA and FQGTGA. The germline V and J ends were trimmed by 5 bases and 4 bases, with 14 bases remaining between them. This CDR3 region has 15 residues. CDR3: CASSARGGITGELFF. The CDR3 nucleotides are TGTGCCAGCAGCGCACGAGGGGGGATCACCGGGGAGCTGTTTTTT.

The CDR3: CASSYHPVGTVNSNQPQHF. CDR3 nucleotide sequence: TGTGCCAGCAGTTATCATCCGGTCGGGACTGTTAATAGCAATCAGCCCCAGCATTTT. This chain uses TRBV6-2 or TRBV6-3 with TRBJ1-5; D is possibly TRBD1 (5 bases). This CDR3 comprises 19 residues. CDR1 is MNHEY and CDR2 is SVGEGT in the germline V gene. Trimming removed 3 bases at V and 0 bases at J, with 21 bases between.

The J gene is TRBJ1-6, the V gene TRBV6-5; D gene uncertain. This CDR3 is 13 amino acids long. V lost 0 bases, J lost 7 bases, and 4 bases lay in between. Per the germline V gene, CDR1 is MNHEY and CDR2 is SVGAGI. The CDR3 is CASSYSPNSPLHF. CDR3 bases: TGTGCCAGCAGTTACTCGCCAAATTCACCCCTCCACTTT.

The V call is TRBV19, the J call TRBJ1-1; D may be TRBD1 (6 bases). Germline values: CDR1 LNHDA, CDR2 SQIVND (reference sequence). V was pared by 6 bases and J by 0 bases, with 11 bases between. The length of the CDR3 is 14 residues. The CDR3 loop is CASSQGRMNTEAFF. The CDR3 nucleotides read TGTGCCAGTAGCCAGGGGAGGATGAACACTGAAGCTTTCTTT.

The chain carries TRBV7-8 and TRBJ2-7, with D hard to call. Trimming cost V 2 bases and J 6 bases, with 5 bases left between them. Germline loops: CDR1 SGHVS, CDR2 FQNEAQ. This CDR3 region has 11 residues. The DNA of the CDR3 is TGTGCCAGCAGCTTATCAGTCGAGCAGTACTTC. As protein: CASSLSVEQYF.

This clone was detected once. The chain links TRBV5-1 to TRBJ2-4; 8 nucleotides line up with TRBD1. CDR1 is SGHRS, CDR2 YFSETQ, per germline. This CDR3 spans 15 amino acids. Unmatched junction bases numbered 4, after V lost 5 bases and J lost 0 bases. The CDR3 sequence: CASRKTGGAKNIQYF. CDR3 coding DNA: TGCGCCAGCAGGAAAACAGGGGGAGCCAAAAACATTCAGTACTTC.